The entry below gives a single TCR beta chain sequence along with its context. This sample stems from a study of blood T cell repertoires in COVID-19. This table comes from immunoSEQ multiplex PCR, and its TCRdb copy is limited to in-frame clones, with some not included. The top ten clones hold roughly 8.1% of a sample with approximately 110,000 clones, approximately 88% of them seen once. V lost 2 bases to trimming and J lost 6 bases; unmatched junction nucleotides: 8. Germline CDR1 MNHEY, CDR2 SVGAGI. The CDR3 has 15 amino acids. The sample taken for sequencing was peripheral blood. J is TRBJ2-3 and V is TRBV6-5, with TRBD2 matching 7 bases. The sequence derives from a middle-aged woman with acute or convalescent COVID-19. CDR3 in amino acids: CASSYGDSGLDTQYF. The CDR3 DNA follows: TGTGCCAGCAGTTACGGGGATAGCGGGCTGGATACGCAGTATTTT.